Listed below are T cell receptor beta chains from one sample, sequenced in a study of blood T cells in healthy people across ages. TCRdb re-derived calls from the 5' RACE reads in MiXCR, one entry per CDR3 protein. Here the sample spans approximately 600,000 distinct CDR3 sequences, about 54% being singletons. The specimen was blood. These TCRs come from a man aged 55 to 70 in good health. The CDR3 runs from the conserved cysteine through the conserved F or W. The D gene is left open where the match is weak. Clone size, where shown, is once, few, many, or a class for clones that have expanded.

cdr3_length | j_call | v_call | d_call | clone_size | cdr3_nt | cdr3_aa
14 | TRBJ1-4 | TRBV12-3/TRBV12-4 | . | . | TGTGCCAGCAGTCCTGCCCTGGTGCGTGAAAAACTGTTTTTT | CASSPALVREKLFF
18 | TRBJ1-2 | TRBV6-5 | TRBD1 | . | TGTGCCAGCAGTTTCTCGCCTCCCGGGACAGGGAGGGGCTATGGCTACACCTTC | CASSFSPPGTGRGYGYTF
15 | TRBJ1-1 | TRBV7-6 | . | few | TGTGCCAGCGCTACCGGGAGGTGGGGGAACACTGAAGCTTTCTTT | CASATGRWGNTEAFF
15 | TRBJ2-3 | TRBV12-3/TRBV12-4 | . | . | TGTGCCAGCAGTTTCGAGGGGGGGCTCTCAGATATGCAATATTTT | CASSFEGGLSDMQYF
16 | TRBJ2-5 | TRBV6-5 | TRBD2 | . | TGTGCCAGCAGTTGGCGACTAGCGGGGTACCAAGAGACCCAGTACTTC | CASSWRLAGYQETQYF
15 | TRBJ1-6 | TRBV6-6 | . | . | TGTGCCAGCAGTTACAGTGGGATAAGTAATTCACCCCTCCACTTT | CASSYSGISNSPLHF
14 | TRBJ1-6 | TRBV13 | . | few | TGTGCCAGCAGCGTGCGACAGGCTAATTCACCCCTCCACTTT | CASSVRQANSPLHF
16 | TRBJ2-1 | TRBV3-1 | TRBD1 | once | TGTGCCAGCAGCCACGCCGGGACAGGGCCGCGAAATGAGCAGTTCTTC | CASSHAGTGPRNEQFF
15 | TRBJ2-1 | TRBV6-1 | TRBD1 | . | TGTGCCAGCAGTGGGAGAACAGGGGGATACAATGAGCAGTTCTTC | CASSGRTGGYNEQFF
11 | TRBJ2-3 | TRBV29-1 | . | . | TGCAGCGGAGGCGGAAGAGATACGCAGTATTTT | CSGGGRDTQYF
11 | TRBJ2-7 | TRBV19 | . | . | TGTGCCAGTAGTATATCACAGCCTCAGTACTTC | CASSISQPQYF
14 | TRBJ2-5 | TRBV29-1 | TRBD2 | . | TGCAGCGTTGGGAGCGGGGGATCAAGAGAGTCCCAGTACTTC | CSVGSGGSRESQYF
14 | TRBJ1-2 | TRBV11-2 | . | . | TGTGCCAGCAGCTTAGATGAGTGGGACTACGGCTACACCTTC | CASSLDEWDYGYTF
17 | TRBJ2-1 | TRBV5-4 | TRBD2 | . | TGTGCCAGCAGCCCCGGCCTTAGAGCGGGGGGTTTAGGTGAGCAGTTCTTC | CASSPGLRAGGLGEQFF
14 | TRBJ2-3 | TRBV29-1 | . | . | TGCAGCGTTGAGGACTGGATTGCCACAGATACGCAGTATTTT | CSVEDWIATDTQYF
13 | TRBJ2-5 | TRBV29-1 | . | . | TGCAGCGTTGGGAGACGGGGGCGAGAGACCCAGTACTTC | CSVGRRGRETQYF
13 | TRBJ2-1 | TRBV10-3 | TRBD2 | . | TGTGCCATCAGCCTAGCGGGGGGCAATGAGCAGTTCTTC | CAISLAGGNEQFF
14 | TRBJ2-7 | TRBV27 | . | few | TGTGCCAGCAGTCGACAGGGAGGGATCTACGAGCAGTACTTC | CASSRQGGIYEQYF
15 | TRBJ2-3 | TRBV15 | TRBD1 | . | TGTGCCACCAGCAGAGGGGGACAGTTAGGGGATACGCAGTATTTT | CATSRGGQLGDTQYF
14 | TRBJ2-5 | TRBV5-1 | TRBD1 | . | TGCGCCAGCCACGCGGGACAGGGGAAGGAGACCCAGTACTTC | CASHAGQGKETQYF
13 | TRBJ2-7 | TRBV25-1 | TRBD1 | few | TGTGCCAGCAGTAGGACAGGGTCGGACGAGCAGTACTTC | CASSRTGSDEQYF
13 | TRBJ1-4 | TRBV18 | TRBD1 | . | TGTGCCAGCTCACAGGGACAGGGTGAAAAACTGTTTTTT | CASSQGQGEKLFF
14 | TRBJ1-2 | TRBV7-9 | . | . | TGTGCCAGCAGCTTAGCGCTGGACAAATTCGGCTACACCTTC | CASSLALDKFGYTF
14 | TRBJ2-7 | TRBV29-1 | TRBD2 | . | TGCAGCGTTGCTGGCGGGGGAACCTCCTACGAGCAGTACTTC | CSVAGGGTSYEQYF
13 | TRBJ2-5 | TRBV12-3/TRBV12-4 | TRBD2 | . | TGTGCCAGCAGTATGGGGGGGGAAGAGACCCAGTACTTC | CASSMGGEETQYF
16 | TRBJ2-7 | TRBV7-9 | TRBD1 | . | TGTGCCAGCAGCGGAGATGGGACAGGGGGTTCCTACGAGCAGTACTTC | CASSGDGTGGSYEQYF
17 | TRBJ2-1 | TRBV6-5 | TRBD2 | . | TGTGCCAGCAGTTACTCCGCGGGGGGGCCTTTATTCAATGAGCAGTTCTTC | CASSYSAGGPLFNEQFF
14 | TRBJ2-4 | TRBV27 | . | . | TGTGCCAGCAGTTTACGAGGCCCGGGGAACATTCAGTACTTC | CASSLRGPGNIQYF
12 | TRBJ1-5 | TRBV10-3 | . | . | TGTGCCATCAGGGGCGGGAATCAGCCCCAGCATTTT | CAIRGGNQPQHF
14 | TRBJ2-4 | TRBV3-1 | TRBD1 | . | TGTGCCAGCAGCCAAGTACCCCAGGGGGCGAGTCTGTACTTC | CASSQVPQGASLYF
15 | TRBJ2-1 | TRBV6-1 | TRBD2 | . | TGTGCCAGCAGTGAGGGAGCGGGAGGCTACAATGAGCAGTTCTTC | CASSEGAGGYNEQFF
13 | TRBJ2-3 | TRBV20-1 | TRBD1 | few | TGCAGTGCTCGGACAGGGGGCACAGATACGCAGTATTTT | CSARTGGTDTQYF
14 | TRBJ2-3 | TRBV5-1 | . | . | TGCGCCAGCACCCAAAGGGACAGCACAGATACGCAGTATTTT | CASTQRDSTDTQYF
15 | TRBJ2-6 | TRBV7-9 | TRBD2 | . | TGTGCCAGCAGCTTAAGCCTAGCGGGGGCCAACGTCCTGATTTTC | CASSLSLAGANVLIF
15 | TRBJ2-3 | TRBV20-1 | TRBD2 | . | TGCAGTGCTAGGGTGGCTAGCGGACCCACTCATACGCAGTATTTT | CSARVASGPTHTQYF
15 | TRBJ2-6 | TRBV7-2 | . | . | TGTGCCAGCAGCTTACCGGGTAATGGGGCCAACGTCCTGACTTTC | CASSLPGNGANVLTF
14 | TRBJ2-4 | TRBV13 | . | . | TGTGCCAGCAGCTCCCACGGGGCCAAAAACATTCAGTACTTC | CASSSHGAKNIQYF
17 | TRBJ2-1 | TRBV4-2 | TRBD1 | . | TGTGCCAGCAGCAACCGACAGGGGCATGGGATCTACAATGAGCAGTTCTTC | CASSNRQGHGIYNEQFF
15 | TRBJ2-5 | TRBV2 | TRBD1 | . | TGTGCCAGCAGTGAGGGGACAGCTTACCAAGAGACCCAGTACTTC | CASSEGTAYQETQYF
12 | TRBJ2-5 | TRBV29-1 | . | . | TGCAGCGTTTCCGGGACCACGGGGACCCAGTACTTC | CSVSGTTGTQYF
14 | TRBJ1-5 | TRBV27 | . | few | TGTGCCAGCAGCAAGGGGGTGGGGGATCAGCCCCAGCATTTT | CASSKGVGDQPQHF
13 | TRBJ1-1 | TRBV6-5 | . | . | TGTGCCAGCAGGGGGAGGGGGGTCACTGAAGCTTTCTTT | CASRGRGVTEAFF
13 | TRBJ2-7 | TRBV28 | . | few | TGTGCCAGCAGTTTAGGGTCCCCCTACGAGCAGTACTTC | CASSLGSPYEQYF